The present entry profiles one TCR beta chain with its context. What it recognizes is unknown. Template switching added a universal primer binding site, and final cDNA carried unique molecular identifiers. TCRdb re-called the 5' RACE reads through MiXCR, storing one row per CDR3 protein. The sample records 500,000 to 650,000 distinct CDR3 sequences, under 8.5% being singletons. V lost 2 bases and J 8 bases, leaving 15 bases between the germline ends. CDR1 is SEHNR, CDR2 FQNEAQ, per germline (reference sequence). The CDR3 totals 15 residues. This entry is derived from a study of identical twins. General study results and limits: It was possible that invariant MAIT and iNKT cells partly confounded the zero-insertion analyses. Cord blood beta clonotypes present at high abundance carried fewer insertions; no such pattern appeared in memory repertoires.

These data are also associated with another study on yellow fever vaccine responses in identical twins. As that study records: Twins reportedly had a vaccine T cell response that seemed partly convergent, partly personalized.

The sample was PBMCs. The chain recombines TRBV7-9 with TRBJ1-4; D may be TRBD1 (6 bases). This receptor was identified in a woman aged 18-29 years in good health. The CDR3 region has the DNA TGTGCCAGCAGCTTACTGTCCGGGGGCGAGGAAAAACTGTTTTTT. Its translation is CASSLLSGGEEKLFF.